A selection of T cell receptor beta chains follows, all from one sample in a study of molecular identifiers for immune sequencing clone quantification. TCRdb reprocessed the PCR reads with MiXCR, giving one entry per CDR3 protein. The sample consists of hundreds of thousands of distinct CDR3 sequences, 24% of them appearing once. The sample comprised naive CD8+ T cells from blood, with Jurkat cell RNA spiked in. The receptors were sampled from a human donor in good health. Some libraries in this study had Jurkat cell RNA spiked in. The CDR3 runs from the conserved cysteine through the conserved F or W. A D gene is named only where the DNA matches it firmly. Size is stated for part of the rows, as once, few or many counts, or as a class when the clone is expanded.

TGTGCCAGCACGTGGGGGACTGGGTATGACAATGAGCAGTTCTTC,CASTWGTGYDNEQFF,-,-,TRBJ2-1,TRBV7-8
TGCAGTGCTAGAGATAGGCAGCATAGCGCCCGTTACAACGAGCAGTACTTC,CSARDRQHSARYNEQYF,-,-,TRBJ2-7,TRBV20-1
TGTGCCAGCAACTCCGCGGGCAGCTCTGGAAACACCATATATTTT,CASNSAGSSGNTIYF,-,-,TRBJ1-3,TRBV5-6
TGTGCCAGCAGTTACGCGAGGGTTCCCGCGCAGTACTTC,CASSYARVPAQYF,-,-,TRBJ2-7,TRBV6-2/TRBV6-3
TGTGCCAGCAGCGCCTGGGGGGGTCCCCAAGAGACCCAGTACTTC,CASSAWGGPQETQYF,few,TRBD2,TRBJ2-5,TRBV9
TGTGCCAGCAGCTTAGATGTGGCAGGGGGCGCTGAAGCTTTCTTT,CASSLDVAGGAEAFF,many,TRBD1,TRBJ1-1,TRBV13
TGTGCCAGCAGTCCGGAGGGGGGGGGGTCAGATACGCAGTATTTT,CASSPEGGGSDTQYF,few,-,TRBJ2-3,TRBV12-3/TRBV12-4
TGTGCCAGCAGCCGGACAGGGGGCTCATATTCACCCCTCCACTTT,CASSRTGGSYSPLHF,-,TRBD1,TRBJ1-6,TRBV9
TGCGCCAGCAGCCAACGGCTAGCGGACACAGATACGCAGTATTTT,CASSQRLADTDTQYF,-,TRBD2,TRBJ2-3,TRBV4-3
TGTGCCAGCAGCCAATCAGGGGGCCGAGACATTCAGTACTTC,CASSQSGGRDIQYF,many,TRBD1,TRBJ2-4,TRBV5-6
TGTGCCAGCAGTTCAACCAGGGGGCGGGATCAGCCCCAGCATTTT,CASSSTRGRDQPQHF,many,TRBD1,TRBJ1-5,TRBV2
TGTGCCAGCAGCTTACTAGAGAGGGGGGATACGCAGTATTTT,CASSLLERGDTQYF,-,-,TRBJ2-3,TRBV7-2
TGTGCCAGCGGTGAGGACACTAGCAATCAGCCCCAGCATTTT,CASGEDTSNQPQHF,-,-,TRBJ1-5,TRBV6-2/TRBV6-3
TGTGCCAGCAGCTTAGAACAGGAAATAACAGATACGCAGTATTTT,CASSLEQEITDTQYF,many,-,TRBJ2-3,TRBV13
TGTGCCAGCAGCTCAGACGGCAGGGGGGGCGATGAGCAGTTCTTC,CASSSDGRGGDEQFF,-,-,TRBJ2-1,TRBV7-6
TGTGCCAGCAGCGGCTGGGGACAGGGGGCGCAAGATACGCAGTATTTT,CASSGWGQGAQDTQYF,few,TRBD1,TRBJ2-3,TRBV7-9
TGTGCCAGCAGACGCGGACAGTTTTCCACAGATACGCAGTATTTT,CASRRGQFSTDTQYF,few,-,TRBJ2-3,TRBV12-3/TRBV12-4
TGTGCCAGCAGTTTGTACAGGGGTCTGAATTCACCCCTCTACTTT,CASSLYRGLNSPLYF,-,TRBD1,TRBJ1-6,TRBV28
TGCAGCGCCGATGCCAGAGCCCCCGATGAGCAGTTCTTC,CSADARAPDEQFF,-,-,TRBJ2-1,TRBV29-1
TGCAGCGTTGTTCTTAGTCGAGAGACCCAGTACTTC,CSVVLSRETQYF,many,-,TRBJ2-5,TRBV29-1
TGTGCCAGCCTCCCCAGACAGGGGTTCACTGAAGCTTTCTTT,CASLPRQGFTEAFF,many,TRBD1,TRBJ1-1,TRBV28
TGTGCCAGCAGTTACTCGGGGGGCTTGGGTGAGCAGTTCTTC,CASSYSGGLGEQFF,few,-,TRBJ2-1,TRBV6-5
TGTGCCAGCAGCCAGATCGGGGGCAGGGCGGCCTACGAGCAGTACTTC,CASSQIGGRAAYEQYF,few,-,TRBJ2-7,TRBV4-2
TGTGCCAGCAGTTATTCCGGACAGCCCAATCAGCCCCAGCATTTT,CASSYSGQPNQPQHF,many,-,TRBJ1-5,TRBV6-5
TGTGCCTGGAGTGCGACCGGGACAGGGAACACTGAAGCTTTCTTT,CAWSATGTGNTEAFF,-,TRBD1,TRBJ1-1,TRBV30